This T cell receptor beta chain was captured in a study of T cell responses to AZD1222 COVID-19 vaccine. At the level of the study: Some second doses came at about 4 weeks and others at about 12 weeks; these were pooled. The study's findings and limits: At study baseline, merely more than 5 AZD1222 recipients were seropositive. Rises in breadth and depth of Spike-specific TCRs came after two AZD1222 doses.

Notes on this clone: The antigen is undetermined.

Sequencing used immunoSEQ multiplex PCR; TCRdb keeps in-frame clones, though not all of them. The sample carries nearly 110,000 clones, 90% to 95% recorded once. The germline V gene encodes CDR1 LGHDT and CDR2 YNNKEL (reference sequence). V lost 3 bases and J 5 bases, leaving 22 bases between the germline ends. The CDR3 contains 18 residues. The specimen comprised peripheral blood, sampled on day 0 of AZD1222 vaccination. This TCR came from an adult in good health. The V and J genes are TRBV3-1 (or the pseudogene TRBV3-2) and TRBJ2-2; D may be TRBD1 (6 bases). The CDR3 sequence is CASSHLHPTGFGTGELFF. In nucleotides, the CDR3 is TGTGCCAGCAGCCACCTTCACCCTACAGGGTTCGGGACCGGGGAGCTGTTTTTT.